Listed here is a single TCR beta chain. These data originate in a study of blood T cell repertoires in COVID-19. For the study at large: From the United States, Italy and Spain came samples of acute and convalescent COVID-19. T cells, B-cell-depleted T cells, or PBMCs supplied cDNA or gDNA.

Trimming took off 6 bases at V and 0 bases at J, with 12 bases between the two ends. The CDR3 loop spans 15 amino acids. Germline CDR1 SNHLY, CDR2 FYNNEI. Assay: immunoSEQ multiplex PCR; the TCRdb copy retains only in-frame clones and omits some. This repertoire shows about 240,000 clones, approximately 90% found once; its top ten account for 0.75% to 1%. This TCR came from a woman in her 40s who had recovered from COVID-19. The chain couples TRBV2 to TRBJ1-5; D might be TRBD1 (6 bases). Sequencing was performed on peripheral blood. CDR3 DNA sequence: TGTGCCAGCAGGGGGGACACACCTAGCAATCAGCCCCAGCATTTT. As protein: CASRGDTPSNQPQHF.